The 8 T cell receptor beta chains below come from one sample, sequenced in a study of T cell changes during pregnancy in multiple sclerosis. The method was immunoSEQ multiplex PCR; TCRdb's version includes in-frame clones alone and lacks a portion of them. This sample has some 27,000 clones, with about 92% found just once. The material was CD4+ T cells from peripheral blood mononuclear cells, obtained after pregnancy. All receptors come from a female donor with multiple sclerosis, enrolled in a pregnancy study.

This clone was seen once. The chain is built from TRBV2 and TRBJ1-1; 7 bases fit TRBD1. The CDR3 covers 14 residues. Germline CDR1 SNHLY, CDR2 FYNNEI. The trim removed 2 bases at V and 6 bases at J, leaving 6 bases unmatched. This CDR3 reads CASSEPDRGPEAFF. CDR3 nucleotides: TGTGCCAGCAGTGAACCTGATAGGGGGCCTGAAGCTTTCTTT.

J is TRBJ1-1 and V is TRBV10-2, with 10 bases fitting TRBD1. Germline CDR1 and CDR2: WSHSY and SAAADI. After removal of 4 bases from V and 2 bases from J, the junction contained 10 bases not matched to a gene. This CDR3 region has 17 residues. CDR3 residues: CASSAPRDRGKNTEAFF. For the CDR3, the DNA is TGCGCCAGCAGTGCGCCCCGGGACAGGGGAAAAAACACTGAAGCTTTCTTT.

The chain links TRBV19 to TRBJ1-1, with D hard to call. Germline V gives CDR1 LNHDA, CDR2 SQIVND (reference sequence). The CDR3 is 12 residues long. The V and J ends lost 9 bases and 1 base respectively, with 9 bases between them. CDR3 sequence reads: CASGWANTEAFF. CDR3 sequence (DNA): TGTGCCAGCGGATGGGCGAACACTGAAGCTTTCTTT. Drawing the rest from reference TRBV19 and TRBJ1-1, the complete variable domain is DGGITQSPKYLFRKEGQNVTLSCEQNLNHDAMYWYRQDPGQGLRLIYYSQIVNDFQKGDIAEGYSVSREKKESFPLTVTSAQKNPTAFYLCASGWANTEAFFGQGTRLTVV.

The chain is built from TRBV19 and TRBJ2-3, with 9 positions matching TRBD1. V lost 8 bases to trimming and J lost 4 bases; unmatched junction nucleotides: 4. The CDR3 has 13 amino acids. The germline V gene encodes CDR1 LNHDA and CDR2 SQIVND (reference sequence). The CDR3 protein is CASGTGRPDTQYF. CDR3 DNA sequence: TGTGCCAGTGGGACAGGGAGACCAGATACGCAGTATTTT. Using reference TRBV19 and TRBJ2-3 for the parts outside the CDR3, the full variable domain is DGGITQSPKYLFRKEGQNVTLSCEQNLNHDAMYWYRQDPGQGLRLIYYSQIVNDFQKGDIAEGYSVSREKKESFPLTVTSAQKNPTAFYLCASGTGRPDTQYFGPGTRLTVL.

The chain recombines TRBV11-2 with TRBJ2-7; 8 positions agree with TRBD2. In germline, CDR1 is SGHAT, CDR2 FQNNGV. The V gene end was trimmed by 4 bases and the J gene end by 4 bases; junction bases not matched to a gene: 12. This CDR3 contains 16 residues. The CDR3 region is CASSSIAGPGGYEQYF. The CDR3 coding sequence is TGTGCCAGCAGCTCGATAGCGGGGCCGGGGGGGTACGAGCAGTACTTC.

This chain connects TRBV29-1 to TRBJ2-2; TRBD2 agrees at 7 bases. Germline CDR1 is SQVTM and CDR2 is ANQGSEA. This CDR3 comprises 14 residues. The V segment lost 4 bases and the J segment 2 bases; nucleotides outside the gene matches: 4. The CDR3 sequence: CSVVGRSNTGELFF. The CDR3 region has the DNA TGCAGCGTTGTCGGGAGGAGCAACACCGGGGAGCTGTTTTTT.

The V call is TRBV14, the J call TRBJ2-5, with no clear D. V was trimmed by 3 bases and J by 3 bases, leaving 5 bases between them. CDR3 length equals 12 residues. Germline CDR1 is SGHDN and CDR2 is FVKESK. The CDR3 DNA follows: TGTGCCAGCAGCCATTTCGAAGAGACCCAGTACTTC. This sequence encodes CASSHFEETQYF.

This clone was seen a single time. DNA for the CDR3: TGTGCCAGCAGTTCCGACGGGGGACTGAACACTGAAGCTTTCTTT. Amino acid sequence: CASSSDGGLNTEAFF. The chain links TRBV28 to TRBJ1-1; D possibly corresponds to TRBD1 (5 bases). V lost 4 bases to trimming and J lost 0 bases, with 12 bases between them. Germline CDR1 and CDR2: MDHEN and SYDVKM. The length of the CDR3 is 15 residues.